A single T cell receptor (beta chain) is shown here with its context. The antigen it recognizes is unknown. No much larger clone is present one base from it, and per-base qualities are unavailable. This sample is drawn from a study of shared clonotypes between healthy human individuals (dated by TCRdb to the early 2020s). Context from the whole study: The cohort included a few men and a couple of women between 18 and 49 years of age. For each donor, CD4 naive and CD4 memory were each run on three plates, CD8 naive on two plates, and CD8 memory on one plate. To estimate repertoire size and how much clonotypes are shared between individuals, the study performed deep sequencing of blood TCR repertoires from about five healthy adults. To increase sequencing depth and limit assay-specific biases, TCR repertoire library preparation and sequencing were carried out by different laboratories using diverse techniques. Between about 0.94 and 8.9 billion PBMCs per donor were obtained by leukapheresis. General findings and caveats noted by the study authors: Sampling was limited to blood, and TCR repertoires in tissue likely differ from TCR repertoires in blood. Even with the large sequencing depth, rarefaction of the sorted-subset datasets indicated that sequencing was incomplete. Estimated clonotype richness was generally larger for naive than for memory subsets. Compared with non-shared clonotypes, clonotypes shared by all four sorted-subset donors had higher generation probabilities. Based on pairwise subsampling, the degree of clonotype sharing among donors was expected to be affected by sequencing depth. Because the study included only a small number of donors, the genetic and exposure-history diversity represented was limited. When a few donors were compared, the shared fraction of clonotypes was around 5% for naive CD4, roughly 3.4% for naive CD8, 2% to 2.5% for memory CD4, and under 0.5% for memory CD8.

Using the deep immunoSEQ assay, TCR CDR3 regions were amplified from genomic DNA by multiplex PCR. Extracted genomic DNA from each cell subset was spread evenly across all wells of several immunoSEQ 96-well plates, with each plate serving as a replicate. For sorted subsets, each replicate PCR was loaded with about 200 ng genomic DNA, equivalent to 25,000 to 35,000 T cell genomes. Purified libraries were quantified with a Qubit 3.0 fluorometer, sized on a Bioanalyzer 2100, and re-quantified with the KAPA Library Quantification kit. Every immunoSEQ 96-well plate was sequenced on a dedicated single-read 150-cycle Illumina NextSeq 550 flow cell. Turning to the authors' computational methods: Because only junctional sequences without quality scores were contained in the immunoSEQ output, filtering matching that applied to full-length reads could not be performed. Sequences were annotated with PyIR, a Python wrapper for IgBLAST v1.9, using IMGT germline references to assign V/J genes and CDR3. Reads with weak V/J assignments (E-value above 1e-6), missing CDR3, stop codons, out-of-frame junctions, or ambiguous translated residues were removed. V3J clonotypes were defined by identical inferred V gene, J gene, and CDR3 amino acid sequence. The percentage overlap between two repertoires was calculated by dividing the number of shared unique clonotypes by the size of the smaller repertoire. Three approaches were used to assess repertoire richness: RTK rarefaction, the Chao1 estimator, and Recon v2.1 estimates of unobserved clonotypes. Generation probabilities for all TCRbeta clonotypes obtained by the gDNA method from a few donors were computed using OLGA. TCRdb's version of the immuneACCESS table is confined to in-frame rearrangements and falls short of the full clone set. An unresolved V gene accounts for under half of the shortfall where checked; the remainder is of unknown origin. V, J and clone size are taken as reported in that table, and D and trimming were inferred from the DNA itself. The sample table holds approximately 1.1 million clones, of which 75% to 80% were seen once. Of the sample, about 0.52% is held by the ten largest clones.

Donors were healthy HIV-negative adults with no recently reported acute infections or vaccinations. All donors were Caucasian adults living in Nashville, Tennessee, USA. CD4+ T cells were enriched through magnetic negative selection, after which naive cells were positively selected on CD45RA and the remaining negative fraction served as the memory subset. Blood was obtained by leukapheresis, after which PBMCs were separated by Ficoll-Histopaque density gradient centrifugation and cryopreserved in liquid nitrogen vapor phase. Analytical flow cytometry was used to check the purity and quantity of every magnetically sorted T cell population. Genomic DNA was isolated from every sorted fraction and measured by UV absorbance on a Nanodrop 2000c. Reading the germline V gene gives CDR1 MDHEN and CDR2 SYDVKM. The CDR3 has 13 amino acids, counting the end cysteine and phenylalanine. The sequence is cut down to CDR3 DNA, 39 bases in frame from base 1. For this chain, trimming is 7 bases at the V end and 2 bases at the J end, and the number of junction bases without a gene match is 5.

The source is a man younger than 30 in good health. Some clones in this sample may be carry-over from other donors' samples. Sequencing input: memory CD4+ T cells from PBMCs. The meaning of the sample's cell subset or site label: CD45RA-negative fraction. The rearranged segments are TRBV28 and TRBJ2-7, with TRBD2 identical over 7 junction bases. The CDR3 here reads CASISGTTYEQYF. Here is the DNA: TGTGCCAGCATCTCAGGGACTACCTACGAGCAGTACTTC.